A selection of T cell receptor beta chains follows, all from one sample in a study of blood T cell repertoires in COVID-19. TCRdb's table, derived via immunoSEQ multiplex PCR, lists solely in-frame clones and lacks some. The sample lists approximately 80,000 clones, 60% to 80% occurring once. The specimen sequenced was peripheral blood. The receptors shown here come from a human donor in a cohort sampled during active COVID-19. Each CDR3 is given with its conserved first and last residue. Rows may omit the clone size; those that give it use once, few, many or a size class.

V gene: TRBV19
CDR3 length: 14
clone size: .
CDR3 protein: CATKPQGGNQPQHF

V gene: TRBV27
CDR3 length: 13
clone size: .
CDR3 protein: CASSTRGYSGYTF

V gene: TRBV6-1
CDR3 length: 20
clone size: .
CDR3 protein: CASSEELVRGGTGVLYEQYF

V gene: TRBV18
CDR3 length: 13
clone size: .
CDR3 protein: CASSPTGKYEQYF

V gene: TRBV5-1
CDR3 length: 14
clone size: .
CDR3 protein: CASSTGTGSNIQYF

V gene: TRBV5-1
CDR3 length: 14
clone size: once
CDR3 protein: CASSWGTTADTQYF

V gene: TRBV3-1/TRBV3-2
CDR3 length: 15
clone size: .
CDR3 protein: CASSRTRRWNTEAFF

V gene: TRBV10-3
CDR3 length: 14
clone size: .
CDR3 protein: CAITTSRSTDTQYF

V gene: TRBV5-1
CDR3 length: 13
clone size: .
CDR3 protein: CASAVAGQETQYF

V gene: TRBV5-1
CDR3 length: 11
clone size: once
CDR3 protein: CASRTGSEQYF

V gene: TRBV6-5
CDR3 length: 16
clone size: .
CDR3 protein: CASSYLRQGTNTEAFF

V gene: TRBV28
CDR3 length: 14
clone size: .
CDR3 protein: CASSLRGRGYEQYF

V gene: TRBV11-3
CDR3 length: 15
clone size: once
CDR3 protein: CASSLVGQGNTEAFF

V gene: TRBV18
CDR3 length: 15
clone size: .
CDR3 protein: CASSPLPTGPDGYTF

V gene: TRBV15
CDR3 length: 14
clone size: .
CDR3 protein: CATSRTGGNQPQHF

V gene: TRBV5-1
CDR3 length: 16
clone size: .
CDR3 protein: CASSSDSPFSGNTIYF

V gene: TRBV18
CDR3 length: 17
clone size: .
CDR3 protein: CASSPQTGGAGANVLTF

V gene: TRBV6-2/TRBV6-3
CDR3 length: 17
clone size: once
CDR3 protein: CASSYHGTSGDYNEQFF

V gene: TRBV4-3
CDR3 length: 16
clone size: .
CDR3 protein: CASSQDPGGGSRGYTF

V gene: TRBV6-5
CDR3 length: 14
clone size: .
CDR3 protein: CASRGQQQGNTIYF

V gene: TRBV3-1/TRBV3-2
CDR3 length: 14
clone size: .
CDR3 protein: CASSPYPNHYEQYF